The present TCR beta chain was sequenced within a study of CD8 T cells in ankylosing spondylitis. Study-wide points: Previously reported in reactive arthritis synovial fluid and blood were some of the motif variants. Disease-linked clones, CD8+, were relatively rare in peripheral blood. Reportedly, disease-linked clones are significantly enriched in ankylosing spondylitis patients' matched synovial fluid. One TCR beta motif, made up of several highly homologous variants, appeared characteristic of ankylosing spondylitis blood.

The CDR3 loop spans 19 amino acids. V was clipped by 2 bases and J by 5 bases; unmatched bases: 20. From germline, CDR1 is SGHRS and CDR2 YFSETQ. This clonotype was detected only a few times. Its target is unknown. Quantitative 5'-RACE with molecular barcodes was used to make the TCR beta libraries. TCRdb analysed the 5' RACE reads with MiXCR anew, one entry per CDR3 protein. The sample records a few hundred thousand distinct CDR3 sequences, about 16% being singletons. The chain combines TRBV5-1 with TRBJ2-3; TRBD2 agrees at 7 bases. The receptor was isolated from a male donor with ankylosing spondylitis. The sequenced sample was blood, either unsorted or a sorted T cell fraction (not recorded which). The CDR3 spells CASSFPDWGTLAAGDTQYF. The DNA for the CDR3 is TGCGCCAGCAGCTTCCCTGATTGGGGCACTCTAGCGGCCGGAGATACGCAGTATTTT.